This TCR beta chain emerged from a study of blood T cell repertoires in COVID-19. Turning to the study itself: Donors in the United States, Italy and Spain gave samples during acute or convalescent COVID-19.

Assay used: immunoSEQ multiplex PCR; TCRdb lists only in-frame clones, some missing. The data contain some 69,000 clones, 90% of them singletons. This CDR3 has 15 amino acids. Germline V gene data show CDR1 as MNHEY and CDR2 as SVGAGI. Trimming left V 5 bases short and J 4 bases short, with 17 bases between. The chain carries TRBV6-5 and TRBJ1-2; D perhaps matches TRBD1 (5 bases). Sequencing was performed on peripheral blood. The receptor was isolated from a man in his forties or fifties with COVID-19, enrolled during active disease. CDR3 protein: CASSPLAGKGYGYTF. The CDR3 DNA sequence: TGTGCCAGCAGTCCCCTGGCAGGGAAGGGCTATGGCTACACCTTC.